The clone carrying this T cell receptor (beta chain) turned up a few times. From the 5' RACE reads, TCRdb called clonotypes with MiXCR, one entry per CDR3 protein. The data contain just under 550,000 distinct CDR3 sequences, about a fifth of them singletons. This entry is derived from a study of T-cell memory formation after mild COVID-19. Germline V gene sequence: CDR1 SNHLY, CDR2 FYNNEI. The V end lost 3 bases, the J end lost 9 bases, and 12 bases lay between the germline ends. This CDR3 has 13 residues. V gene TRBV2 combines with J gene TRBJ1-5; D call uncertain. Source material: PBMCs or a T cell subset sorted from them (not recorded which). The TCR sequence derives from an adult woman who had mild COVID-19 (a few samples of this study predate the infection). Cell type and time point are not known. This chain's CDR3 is CASSEYLLWPQHF. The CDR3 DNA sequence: TGTGCCAGCAGTGAGTACCTTCTGTGGCCCCAGCATTTT.